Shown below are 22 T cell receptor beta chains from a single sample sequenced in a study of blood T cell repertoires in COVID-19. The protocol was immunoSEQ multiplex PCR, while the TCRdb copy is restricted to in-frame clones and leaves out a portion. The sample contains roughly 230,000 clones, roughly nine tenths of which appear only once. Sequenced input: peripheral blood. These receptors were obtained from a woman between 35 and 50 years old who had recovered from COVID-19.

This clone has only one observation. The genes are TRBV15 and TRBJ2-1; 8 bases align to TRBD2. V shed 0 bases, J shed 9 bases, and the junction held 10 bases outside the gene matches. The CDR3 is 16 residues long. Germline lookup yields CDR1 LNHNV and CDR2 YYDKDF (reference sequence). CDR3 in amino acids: CATSRDLTGGQLEQFF. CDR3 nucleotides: TGTGCCACCAGCAGAGATCTAACGGGAGGGCAGCTTGAGCAGTTCTTC.

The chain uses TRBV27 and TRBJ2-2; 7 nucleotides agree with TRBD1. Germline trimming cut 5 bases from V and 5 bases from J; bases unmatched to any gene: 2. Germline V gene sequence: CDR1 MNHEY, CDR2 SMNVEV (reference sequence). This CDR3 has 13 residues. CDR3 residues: CASSQTGTGELFF. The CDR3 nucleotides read TGTGCCAGCAGTCAGACAGGGACCGGGGAGCTGTTTTTT.

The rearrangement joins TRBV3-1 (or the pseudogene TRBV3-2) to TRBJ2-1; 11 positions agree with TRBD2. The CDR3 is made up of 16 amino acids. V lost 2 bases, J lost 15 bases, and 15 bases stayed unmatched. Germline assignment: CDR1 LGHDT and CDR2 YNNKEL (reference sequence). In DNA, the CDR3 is TGTGCCAGCAGCCAACTAGGACTAGCGGGCCTACACCTTTTGTTCTTC. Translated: CASSQLGLAGLHLLFF.

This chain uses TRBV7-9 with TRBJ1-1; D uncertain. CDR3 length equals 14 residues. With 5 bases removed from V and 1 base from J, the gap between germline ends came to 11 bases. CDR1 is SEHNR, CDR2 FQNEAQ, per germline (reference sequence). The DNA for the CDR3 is TGTGCCAGCAGCCCATTTAGCGCGAACACTGAAGCTTTCTTT. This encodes CASSPFSANTEAFF.

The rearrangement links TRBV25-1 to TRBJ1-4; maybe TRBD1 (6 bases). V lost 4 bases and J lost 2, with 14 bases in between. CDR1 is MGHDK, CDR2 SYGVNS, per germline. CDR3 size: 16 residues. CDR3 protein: CASSALQGSTNEKLFF. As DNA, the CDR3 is TGTGCCAGCAGTGCGTTACAGGGTTCCACTAATGAAAAACTGTTTTTT. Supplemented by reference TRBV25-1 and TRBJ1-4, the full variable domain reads EADIYQTPRYLVIGTGKKITLECSQTMGHDKMYWYQQDPGMELHLIHYSYGVNSTEKGDLSSESTVSRIRTEHFPLTLESARPSHTSQYLCASSALQGSTNEKLFFGSGTQLSVL.

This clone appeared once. The CDR3 sequence: CASSQVRQGVYTGELFF. In nucleotides, the CDR3 is TGCGCCAGCAGCCAAGTGCGTCAGGGGGTATACACCGGGGAGCTGTTTTTT. The chain employs TRBV4-3 and TRBJ2-2; 7 bases match TRBD1. Germline CDR1 LGHNA, CDR2 YSLEER. V lost 1 base, J lost 3 bases, and 8 bases stayed unmatched. CDR3 length equals 17 residues.

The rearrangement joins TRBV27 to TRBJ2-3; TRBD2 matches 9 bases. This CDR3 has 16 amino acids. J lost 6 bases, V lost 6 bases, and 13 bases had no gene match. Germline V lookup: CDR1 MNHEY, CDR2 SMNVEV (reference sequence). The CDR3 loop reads CASSMAGSLAGDTQYF. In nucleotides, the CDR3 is TGTGCCAGCAGCATGGCGGGGTCCCTAGCGGGGGATACGCAGTATTTT.

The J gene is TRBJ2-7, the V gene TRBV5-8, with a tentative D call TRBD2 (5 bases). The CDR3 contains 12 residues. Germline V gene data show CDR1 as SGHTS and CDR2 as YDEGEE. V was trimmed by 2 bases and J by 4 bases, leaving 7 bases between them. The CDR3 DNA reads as TGTGCCAGCAGCTTAGGAGGATACGAGCAGTACGTC. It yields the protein CASSLGGYEQYV.

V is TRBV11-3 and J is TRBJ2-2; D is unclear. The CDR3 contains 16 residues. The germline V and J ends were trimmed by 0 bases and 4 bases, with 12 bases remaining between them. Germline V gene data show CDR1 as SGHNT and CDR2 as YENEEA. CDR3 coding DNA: TGTGCCAGCAGCTTAGAGGGTAGCAGTGGCACCGGGGAGCTGTTTTTT. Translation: CASSLEGSSGTGELFF.

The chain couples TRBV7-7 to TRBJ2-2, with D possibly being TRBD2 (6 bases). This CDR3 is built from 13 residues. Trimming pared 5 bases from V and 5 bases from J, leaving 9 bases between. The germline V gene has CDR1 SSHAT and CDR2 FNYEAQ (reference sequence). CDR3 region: CASSPLATGELFF. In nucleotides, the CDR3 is TGTGCCAGCAGCCCCCTAGCGACCGGGGAGCTGTTTTTT.

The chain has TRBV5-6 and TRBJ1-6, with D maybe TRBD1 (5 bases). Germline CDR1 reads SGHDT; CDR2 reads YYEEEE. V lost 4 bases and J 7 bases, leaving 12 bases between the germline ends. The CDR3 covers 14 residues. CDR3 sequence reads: CASSLGRENSPLHF. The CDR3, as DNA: TGTGCCAGCAGCCTGGGACGGGAAAATTCACCCCTCCACTTT.

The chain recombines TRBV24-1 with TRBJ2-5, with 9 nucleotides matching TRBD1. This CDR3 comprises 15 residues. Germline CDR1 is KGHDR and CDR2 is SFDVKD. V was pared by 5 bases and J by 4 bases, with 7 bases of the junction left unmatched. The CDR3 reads CATSGTLDRGETQYF. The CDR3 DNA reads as TGTGCCACCAGTGGGACGCTGGACAGGGGAGAGACCCAGTACTTC.

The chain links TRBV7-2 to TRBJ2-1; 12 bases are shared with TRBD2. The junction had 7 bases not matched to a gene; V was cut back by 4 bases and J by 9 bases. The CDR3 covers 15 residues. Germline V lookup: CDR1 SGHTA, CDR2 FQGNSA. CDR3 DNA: TGTGCCAGCAGCTCCTCTAGCGGGGGGGCCACTGAGCAGTTCTTC. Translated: CASSSSSGGATEQFF.

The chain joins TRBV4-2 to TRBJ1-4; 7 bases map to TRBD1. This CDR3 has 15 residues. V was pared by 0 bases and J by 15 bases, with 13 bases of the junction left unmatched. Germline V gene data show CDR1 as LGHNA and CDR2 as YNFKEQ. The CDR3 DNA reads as TGTGCCAGCAGCCAAGATAGAAGCGAAGCCAGGGGGTTGTTTTTT. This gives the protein CASSQDRSEARGLFF.

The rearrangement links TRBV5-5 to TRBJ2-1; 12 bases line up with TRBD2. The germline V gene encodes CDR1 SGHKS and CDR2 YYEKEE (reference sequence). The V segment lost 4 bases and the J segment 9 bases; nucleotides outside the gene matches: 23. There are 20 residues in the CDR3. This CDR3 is CASSDYPPLGLAGYSGEQFF. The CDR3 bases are TGTGCCAGCAGCGATTACCCACCTCTAGGACTAGCGGGATATAGTGGTGAGCAGTTCTTC.

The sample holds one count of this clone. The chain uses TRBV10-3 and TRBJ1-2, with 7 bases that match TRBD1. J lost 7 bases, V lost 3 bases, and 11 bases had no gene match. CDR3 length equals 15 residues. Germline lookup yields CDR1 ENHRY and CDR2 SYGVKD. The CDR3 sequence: CAISDYEQGIPGYTF. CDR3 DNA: TGTGCCATCAGTGATTACGAACAGGGGATTCCTGGCTACACCTTC.

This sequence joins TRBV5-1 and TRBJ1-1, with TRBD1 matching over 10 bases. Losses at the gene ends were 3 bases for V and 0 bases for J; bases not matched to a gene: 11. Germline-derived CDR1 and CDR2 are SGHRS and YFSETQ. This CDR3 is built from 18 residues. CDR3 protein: CASSSQSGTGVMNTEAFF. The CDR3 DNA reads TGCGCCAGCAGCTCCCAATCCGGGACAGGGGTCATGAACACTGAAGCTTTCTTT.

The CDR3 nucleotides read TGTGCCAGCAGCTTACCTAGCACAGATACGCAGTATTTT. Translated: CASSLPSTDTQYF. V and J are TRBV11-2 and TRBJ2-3; D is unclear. Per germline, CDR1 SGHAT and CDR2 FQNNGV. This CDR3 contains 13 residues. Trimming shortened V by 2 bases and J by 0 bases, and 3 bases separated the two germline ends.

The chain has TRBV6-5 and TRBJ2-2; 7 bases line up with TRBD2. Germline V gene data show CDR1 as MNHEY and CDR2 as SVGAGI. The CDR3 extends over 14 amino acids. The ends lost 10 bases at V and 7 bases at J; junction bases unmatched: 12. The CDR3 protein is CATLPRERGGELFF. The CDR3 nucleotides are TGTGCCACCCTCCCGCGGGAGCGTGGCGGGGAGCTGTTTTTT.

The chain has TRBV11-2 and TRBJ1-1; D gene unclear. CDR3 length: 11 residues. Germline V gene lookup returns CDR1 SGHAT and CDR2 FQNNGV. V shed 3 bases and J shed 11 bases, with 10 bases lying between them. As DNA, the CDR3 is TGTGCCAGCAGCTTCGGGGTCGGGGCTTTCTTT. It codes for CASSFGVGAFF.

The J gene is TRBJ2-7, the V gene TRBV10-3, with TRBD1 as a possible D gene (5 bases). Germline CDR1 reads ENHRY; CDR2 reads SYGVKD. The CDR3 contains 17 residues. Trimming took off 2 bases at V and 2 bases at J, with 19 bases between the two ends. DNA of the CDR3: TGTGCCATCAGTGAGCCCGATATTATGGGGCGAACCTACGAGCAGTACTTC. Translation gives CAISEPDIMGRTYEQYF.

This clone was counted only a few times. CDR3 loop: CASSQDYGPQHF. The CDR3, as DNA: TGCGCCAGCAGCCAAGATTACGGGCCCCAGCATTTT. The chain links TRBV4-3 to TRBJ1-5; D is ambiguous. Germline values: CDR1 LGHNA, CDR2 YSLEER. The CDR3 totals 12 residues. Trimming removed 0 bases from V and 9 bases from J, with 6 bases in between.